Presented here are 13 T cell receptor beta chains from one specimen sequenced in a study of CD8+CD57+ T cells in acquired aplastic anemia. Both TCR beta VDJ combination and CDR3 sequence profiling were carried out. Genomic DNA was the template for this profiling. MiXCR, applied by TCRdb to the reads, yields one record per CDR3 protein. This table holds fewer than 200,000 distinct CDR3 sequences, roughly 48% found once. Patients picked for sequencing had shown CD8+CD57+ cell expansion detected by flow cytometry. Sequences were obtained from sorted CD4+, CD8+, or CD8+CD57+ T cells (not recorded which) from PBMCs. The receptors shown here come from a human donor with aplastic anemia.

This clonotype was detected a few times. This rearrangement joins TRBV9 to TRBJ2-7; D possibly uses TRBD1 or TRBD2 (5 bases each). The CDR3 totals 13 residues. The germline CDR1 and CDR2 sequences are SGDLS and YYNGEE. V was clipped by 0 bases and J by 7 bases, with 11 bases between them. In DNA, the CDR3 is TGTGCCAGCAGCGTAGGAGGGGCAGGGGAGCAGTACTTC. Translating it yields CASSVGGAGEQYF.

The rearrangement links TRBV19 to TRBJ2-5; 8 nucleotides align to TRBD2. The germline gives CDR1 LNHDA, CDR2 SQIVND (reference sequence). V trimming: 5 bases; J trimming: 6 bases; junction bases outside the gene matches: 8. The CDR3 has 14 amino acids. The CDR3: CASSPQSGGKTQYF. CDR3 nucleotides: TGTGCCAGTAGTCCCCAAAGCGGGGGCAAGACCCAGTACTTC.

This clonotype was seen repeatedly, ten times or more. This chain joins TRBV12-3 or TRBV12-4 and TRBJ2-7, with a tentative D call TRBD1 (6 bases). V lost 6 bases, J lost 3 bases, and 12 bases lay in between. CDR3 length equals 13 residues. As DNA, the CDR3 is TGTGCCAGCAGCAAACAACAGGGCTACGAGCAGTACTTC. It translates to CASSKQQGYEQYF.

The genes are TRBV19 and TRBJ2-7; 8 nucleotides match TRBD1. V shed 6 bases, J shed 4 bases, and the junction held 8 bases outside the gene matches. The CDR3 has 14 amino acids. Germline CDR1 LNHDA, CDR2 SQIVND (reference sequence). The DNA of the CDR3 is TGTGCCAGTAGCTCCCGAACAGGGGGGTACGAGCAGTACTTC. Its protein is CASSSRTGGYEQYF. The whole variable domain, remainder taken from reference TRBV19 and TRBJ2-7, is DGGITQSPKYLFRKEGQNVTLSCEQNLNHDAMYWYRQDPGQGLRLIYYSQIVNDFQKGDIAEGYSVSREKKESFPLTVTSAQKNPTAFYLCASSSRTGGYEQYFGPGTRLTVT.

The chain carries TRBV15 and TRBJ1-1; D is unclear. The CDR3 runs to 12 residues. The ends were cut back, 4 bases at V and 6 bases at J, with 9 bases in the middle. The germline V gene has CDR1 LNHNV and CDR2 YYDKDF (reference sequence). The CDR3 DNA is TGTGCCACCAGCATCTATAAGGCTGAAGCTTTCTTT. Residues: CATSIYKAEAFF.

The table lists this clonotype with many counts. The rearrangement joins TRBV5-4 to TRBJ1-4; D perhaps matches TRBD1 (6 bases). Germline values: CDR1 SGHNT, CDR2 YYREEE (reference sequence). CDR3 length: 13 residues. Between the trimmed V and J ends, which lost 3 bases and 11 bases, there was a span of 14 bases. In nucleotides, the CDR3 is TGTGCCAGCAGCTCACAGGGTGTGGAGAAACTGTTTTTT. The encoded protein is CASSSQGVEKLFF.

The CDR3 protein is CASRDLYGYTF. The CDR3 DNA is TGTGCCAGTAGGGATCTCTATGGCTACACCTTC. The rearrangement joins TRBV19 to TRBJ1-2; D is unclear. Germline V lookup: CDR1 LNHDA, CDR2 SQIVND (reference sequence). The V end lost 6 bases, the J end lost 4 bases, and 6 bases lay between the germline ends. This CDR3 comprises 11 residues.

A few counts support this clonotype. V is TRBV20-1 and J is TRBJ1-1; 7 positions agree with TRBD1. J was trimmed by 3 bases and V by 5 bases; bases with no gene match: 12. CDR3 length: 15 amino acids. The germline gives CDR1 DFQATT, CDR2 SNEGSKA (reference sequence). The CDR3 region has the DNA TGCAGTGCTGAAGGACCGGACAGGTGGGACACTGAAGCTTTCTTT. It translates to CSAEGPDRWDTEAFF.

The table lists this clonotype with many counts. The V gene is TRBV11-2, the J gene TRBJ1-4, with D uncertain. The V end was cut by 4 bases, the J end by 0 bases, with 21 bases between. This CDR3 region has 19 residues. The V gene's germline CDR1 is SGHAT and CDR2 FQNNGV. The CDR3 protein is CASSSNYRKRSPTNEKLFF. DNA for the CDR3: TGTGCCAGCAGCTCGAACTATAGGAAACGGTCCCCAACTAATGAAAAACTGTTTTTT.

The chain joins TRBV7-2 to TRBJ2-5, with a possible D match to TRBD2 (5 bases). V was shortened by 1 base and J by 4 bases, with 10 bases between the two germline ends. The CDR3 is 14 residues long. Germline V CDR1 and CDR2: SGHTA, FQGNSA. The CDR3 sequence is CASSLDSVGETQYF. The CDR3 DNA reads as TGTGCCAGCAGCTTAGATAGCGTTGGAGAGACCCAGTACTTC.

The chain is built from TRBV25-1 and TRBJ2-7; D is uncertain. This CDR3 has 13 residues. Germline V gene lookup returns CDR1 MGHDK and CDR2 SYGVNS. Trimming cost V 6 bases and J 5 bases, with 14 bases left between them. The CDR3: CASSDSRQHEQYF. In nucleotides, the CDR3 is TGTGCCAGCAGCGATTCTAGGCAGCACGAGCAGTACTTC.

This clonotype was picked up many times. J is TRBJ1-5 and V is TRBV2; TRBD1 agrees at 9 bases. This CDR3 is built from 17 residues. Trimming took 6 bases from V and 0 from J; bases not matched to a gene: 9. Germline-derived CDR1 and CDR2 are SNHLY and FYNNEI. CDR3 in amino acids: CASSGGQGLGSNQPQHF. The CDR3 DNA reads TGTGCCAGCAGCGGGGGACAGGGATTAGGTAGCAATCAGCCCCAGCATTTT.

This clonotype was recorded a few times. The chain recombines TRBV11-2 with TRBJ1-2, with D perhaps TRBD1 (5 bases). CDR1 is SGHAT, CDR2 FQNNGV, per germline. V was trimmed by 5 bases and J by 1 base, leaving 14 bases between them. This CDR3 region has 15 residues. The CDR3 sequence is CASSRTPRDNYGYTF. The CDR3 DNA follows: TGTGCCAGCAGCCGGACACCGAGGGATAACTATGGCTACACCTTC.